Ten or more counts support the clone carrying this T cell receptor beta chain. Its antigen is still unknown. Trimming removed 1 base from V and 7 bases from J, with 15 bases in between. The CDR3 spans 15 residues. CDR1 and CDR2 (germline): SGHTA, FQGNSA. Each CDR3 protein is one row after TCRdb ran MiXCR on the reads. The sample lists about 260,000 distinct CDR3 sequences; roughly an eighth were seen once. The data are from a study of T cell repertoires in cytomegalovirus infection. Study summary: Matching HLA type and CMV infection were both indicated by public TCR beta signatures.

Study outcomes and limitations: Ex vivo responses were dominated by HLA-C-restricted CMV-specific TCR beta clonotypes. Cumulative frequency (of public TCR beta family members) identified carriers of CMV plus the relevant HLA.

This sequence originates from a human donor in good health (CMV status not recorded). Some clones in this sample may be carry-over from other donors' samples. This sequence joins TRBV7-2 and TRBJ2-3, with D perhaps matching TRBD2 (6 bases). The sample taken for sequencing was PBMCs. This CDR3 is CASSLGGPGVNTQYF. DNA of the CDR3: TGTGCCAGCAGCTTAGGAGGGCCGGGGGTAAATACGCAGTATTTT.